This TCR beta chain is from a study of lymphopenia after photon versus proton radiotherapy. In regard to this clone: What it recognizes is unknown.

Study outcomes and limitations: Proton therapy kept repertoires fairly stable, unlike photons, which gained effector/memory cells. Only patients who died were analyzed for survival; proton advantage is unproven.

Generated by immunoSEQ multiplex PCR, the TCRdb table keeps only in-frame clones and is missing some. The table lists approximately 21,000 clones, 85% of them singletons. Sequencing was performed on peripheral blood, taken from a patient treated with photon-based radiotherapy. The sequence came from a man aged 60-69 years with pancreatic cancer.

As DNA, the CDR3 is TGCGCCAGCAGCCTGGGACAGGGGCAAAACATTCAGTACTTC. This codes for CASSLGQGQNIQYF. The rearrangement links TRBV5-1 to TRBJ2-4; 10 bases align to TRBD1. The length of the CDR3 is 14 residues. The V gene's germline CDR1 is SGHRS and CDR2 YFSETQ. The V and J ends lost 4 bases and 5 bases, in that order; junction bases with no gene match: 3.